This TCR beta chain was identified during a study of T-cell reconstitution after alpha-beta-depleted transplantation in children. Molecular barcoding with unique molecular identifiers was used for the TCRbeta library. TCRdb called the PCR reads again in MiXCR, with one record for every CDR3 protein. This table has 230,000 or so distinct CDR3 sequences, 7.5% to 10% appearing once. This clonotype came up a few times. V lost 4 bases to trimming and J lost 0 bases, with 10 bases between them. CDR3 length: 14 amino acids. CDR1 and CDR2 from the germline V gene are WSHSY and SAAADI. This receptor was obtained from a human donor who donated a stem cell graft to a child with SCID. The source material was PBMCs from the stem cell graft donor, sampled from the stem cell graft. This chain links TRBV10-2 with TRBJ2-7; the D is unclear. The DNA of the CDR3 is TGCGCCAGCAGTGGCCTTGGGCACTCCTACGAGCAGTACTTC. It codes for CASSGLGHSYEQYF.